This T cell receptor (beta chain) comes out of a study of control samples from healthy donors and cancer patients. CDR1 is SGHNT and CDR2 is YENEEA in the germline V gene. The germline V and J ends were trimmed by 6 bases and 0 bases, with 11 bases remaining between them. The CDR3 runs to 14 residues. Measured with immunoSEQ multiplex PCR; TCRdb has only the in-frame clones, and not every one. This table holds about 41,000 clones, about 95% found once. The sequencing sample was made of blood. The sequence derives from a man aged 60 to 69 in good health. This sequence joins TRBV11-3 and TRBJ1-1, with D maybe TRBD1 (6 bases). As DNA, the CDR3 is TGTGCCAGCAGTCCCGGGACAATGAACACTGAAGCTTTCTTT. Its protein is CASSPGTMNTEAFF.